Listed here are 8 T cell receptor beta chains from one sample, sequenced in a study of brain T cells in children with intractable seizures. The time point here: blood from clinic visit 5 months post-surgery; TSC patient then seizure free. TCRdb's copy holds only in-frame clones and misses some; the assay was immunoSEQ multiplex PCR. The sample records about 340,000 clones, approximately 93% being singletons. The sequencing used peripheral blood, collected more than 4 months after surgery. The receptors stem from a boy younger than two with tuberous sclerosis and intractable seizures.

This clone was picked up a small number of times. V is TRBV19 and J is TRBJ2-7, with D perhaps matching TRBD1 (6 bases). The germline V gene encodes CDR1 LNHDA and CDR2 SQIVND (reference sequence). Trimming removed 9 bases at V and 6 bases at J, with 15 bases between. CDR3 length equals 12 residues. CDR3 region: CARQSRGCEQYF. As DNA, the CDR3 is TGTGCCAGACAATCCAGGGGTTGCGAGCAGTACTTC.

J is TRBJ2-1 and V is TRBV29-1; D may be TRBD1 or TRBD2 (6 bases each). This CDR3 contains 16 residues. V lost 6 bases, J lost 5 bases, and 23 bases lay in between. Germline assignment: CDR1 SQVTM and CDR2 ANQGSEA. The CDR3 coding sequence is TGCAGCGTACAGGGCGGGGAGGCCCTCCCCCACAATGAGCAGTTCTTC. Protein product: CSVQGGEALPHNEQFF.

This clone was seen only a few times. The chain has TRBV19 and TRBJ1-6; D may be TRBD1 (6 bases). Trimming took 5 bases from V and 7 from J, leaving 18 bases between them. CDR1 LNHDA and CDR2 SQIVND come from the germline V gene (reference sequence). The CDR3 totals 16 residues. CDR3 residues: CASSVLLTGTNSPLHF. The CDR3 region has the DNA TGTGCCAGTAGTGTGCTTCTCACAGGGACAAATTCACCCCTCCACTTT.

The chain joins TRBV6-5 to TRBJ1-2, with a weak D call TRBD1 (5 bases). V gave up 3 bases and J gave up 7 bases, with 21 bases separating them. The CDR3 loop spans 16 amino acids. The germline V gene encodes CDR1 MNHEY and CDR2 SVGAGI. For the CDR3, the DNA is TGTGCCAGCAGTTATGACTTGCAGGGCCTTGTAGGTGGCTACACCTTC. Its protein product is CASSYDLQGLVGGYTF.

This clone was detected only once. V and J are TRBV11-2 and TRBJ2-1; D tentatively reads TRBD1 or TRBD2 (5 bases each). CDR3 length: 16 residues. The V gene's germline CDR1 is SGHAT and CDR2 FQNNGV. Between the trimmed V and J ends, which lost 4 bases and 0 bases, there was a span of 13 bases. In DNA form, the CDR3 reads TGTGCCAGCAGCTCTCATTTGGGGGTCTCCTACAATGAGCAGTTCTTC. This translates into CASSSHLGVSYNEQFF.

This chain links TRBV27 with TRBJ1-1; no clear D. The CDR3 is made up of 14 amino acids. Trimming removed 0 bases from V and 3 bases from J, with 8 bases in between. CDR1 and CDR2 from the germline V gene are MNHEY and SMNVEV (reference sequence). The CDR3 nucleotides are TGTGCCAGCAGTTTATCGAGTCAGCACACTGAAGCTTTCTTT. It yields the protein CASSLSSQHTEAFF.

The CDR3 here is CASSYAGVQNTEAFF. The DNA of the CDR3 is TGTGCCAGCAGTTACGCCGGGGTTCAGAACACTGAAGCTTTCTTT. The gene calls are TRBV6-5 and TRBJ1-1; D unresolved. CDR1 is MNHEY, CDR2 SVGAGI, per germline. CDR3 length equals 15 residues. Trimming took 2 bases from V and 1 from J, leaving 11 bases between them.

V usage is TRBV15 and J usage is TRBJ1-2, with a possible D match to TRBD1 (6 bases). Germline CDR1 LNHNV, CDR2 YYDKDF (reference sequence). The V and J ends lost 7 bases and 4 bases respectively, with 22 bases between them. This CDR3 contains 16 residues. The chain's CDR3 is CATTPVRIRGAYGYTF. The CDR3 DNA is TGTGCCACCACCCCGGTTCGAATCAGGGGCGCCTATGGCTACACCTTC.